Below are 7 T cell receptor beta chains sequenced from a single sample in a study of post-analysis software for immune sequencing data (dated by TCRdb to about 2015). The investigation overall reported the following: Significantly higher frequencies in patients than in controls were found for roughly 5 TRBV segments, including TRBV5-6, TRBV5-1 and TRBV20-1.

Receptor libraries were prepared by PCR. Data came from an Illumina HiSeq 2500. To reduce PCR and sequencing biases, unique molecular identifiers were built into the TCR beta cDNA libraries. TCRdb reworked the public reads: Q25 trimming with fastp, MiXCR clone assembly, productive beta chains retained. When rows share a CDR3 protein, they turn into one entry using the most common DNA and genes. This sample holds 380,000 or so distinct CDR3 sequences; around 37% were observed only once. The ten top clones hold about an eighth of the sample. These TCRs' antigens remain unknown. Material for sequencing was blood. The receptors were sampled from a girl aged 10 to 17 with multiple sclerosis.

The V and J genes are TRBV18 and TRBJ2-7; TRBD2 might be the D (5 bases). The CDR3 covers 13 residues. The ends were cut back, 5 bases at V and 6 bases at J, with 14 bases in the middle. Germline CDR1 is KGHSH and CDR2 is LQKENI. CDR3 region: CASSMERDREQYF. CDR3 bases: TGTGCCAGCTCAATGGAGAGGGATCGCGAGCAGTACTTC.

This sequence joins TRBV7-3 and TRBJ2-3; D remains ambiguous. The CDR3 extends over 13 amino acids. From germline, CDR1 is SGHTA and CDR2 FQGTGA. V shed 5 bases and J shed 4 bases, with 10 bases lying between them. Here the CDR3 DNA reads TGTGCCAGCAGCGCGGACGGCTCAGATACGCAGTATTTT. Translated: CASSADGSDTQYF.

This clonotype was detected only a few times. The rearrangement links TRBV2 to TRBJ2-1, with D uncertain. Germline V lookup: CDR1 SNHLY, CDR2 FYNNEI. The V gene lost 5 bases and the J gene lost 4 bases, with 9 bases spanning the gap. This CDR3 is 13 amino acids long. Here the CDR3 reads CASSKRPYNEQFF. DNA of the CDR3: TGTGCCAGCAGTAAGAGACCATACAATGAGCAGTTCTTC. Full variable domain (rest looked up from reference TRBV2 and TRBJ2-1): EPEVTQTPSHQVTQMGQEVILRCVPISNHLYFYWYRQILGQKVEFLVSFYNNEISEKSEIFDDQFSVERPDGSNFTLKIRSTKLEDSAMYFCASSKRPYNEQFFGPGTRLTVL.

This clonotype was detected a few times. The V and J genes are TRBV20-1 and TRBJ2-3, with 12 bases lining up with TRBD2. J lost 3 bases, V lost 6 bases, and 4 bases had no gene match. The germline V gene encodes CDR1 DFQATT and CDR2 SNEGSKA (reference sequence). The CDR3 has 14 residues. CDR3 sequence: CSALTSGGTDTQYF. The DNA of the CDR3 is TGCAGTGCCCTGACTAGCGGGGGAACAGATACGCAGTATTTT.

The J gene is TRBJ2-6, the V gene TRBV27; a possible D gene is TRBD2 (6 bases). This CDR3 contains 17 residues. The V end was cut by 2 bases, the J end by 0 bases, with 11 bases between. The V gene's germline CDR1 is MNHEY and CDR2 SMNVEV (reference sequence). The CDR3 here is CASSLMARGSGANVLTF. The CDR3 bases are TGTGCCAGCAGTTTAATGGCGCGGGGCTCTGGGGCCAACGTCCTGACTTTC.

V and J are TRBV15 and TRBJ1-6; D is ambiguous. The CDR3 covers 13 residues. CDR1 LNHNV and CDR2 YYDKDF come from the germline V gene (reference sequence). Trimming took off 0 bases at V and 10 bases at J, with 7 bases between the two ends. The CDR3 loop is CATSREVRSPLHF. The CDR3 DNA is TGTGCCACCAGCAGAGAAGTCAGATCACCCCTCCACTTT.

This chain connects TRBV3-1 to TRBJ2-5; 11 nucleotides match TRBD2. The CDR3 is 15 residues long. After removal of 4 bases from V and 5 bases from J, the junction contained 6 bases not matched to a gene. Looked up from germline, CDR1 is LGHDT and CDR2 is YNNKEL (reference sequence). The CDR3 region has the DNA TGTGCCAGCAGCCCATATATAGCGGGGGGGGAGACCCAGTACTTC. This codes for CASSPYIAGGETQYF.